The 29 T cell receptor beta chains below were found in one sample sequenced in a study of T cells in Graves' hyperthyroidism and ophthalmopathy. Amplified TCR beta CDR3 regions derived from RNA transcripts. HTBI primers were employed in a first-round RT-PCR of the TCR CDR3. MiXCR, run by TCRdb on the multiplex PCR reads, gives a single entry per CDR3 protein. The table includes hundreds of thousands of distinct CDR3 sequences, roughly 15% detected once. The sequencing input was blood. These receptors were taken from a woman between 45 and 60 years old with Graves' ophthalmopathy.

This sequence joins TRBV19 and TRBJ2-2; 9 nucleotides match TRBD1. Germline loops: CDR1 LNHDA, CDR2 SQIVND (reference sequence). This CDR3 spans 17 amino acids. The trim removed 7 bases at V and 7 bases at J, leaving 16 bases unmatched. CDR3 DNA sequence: TGTGCCAGTACTCCTTTAGGGGGACAGGGCGGATTCGGGGAGCTGTTTTTT. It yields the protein CASTPLGGQGGFGELFF.

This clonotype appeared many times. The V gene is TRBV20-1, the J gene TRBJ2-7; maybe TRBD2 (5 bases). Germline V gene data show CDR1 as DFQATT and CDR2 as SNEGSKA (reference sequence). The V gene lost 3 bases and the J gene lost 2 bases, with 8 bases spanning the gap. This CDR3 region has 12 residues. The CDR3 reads CSASWRAYEQYF. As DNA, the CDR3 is TGCAGTGCTAGTTGGCGGGCCTACGAGCAGTACTTC.

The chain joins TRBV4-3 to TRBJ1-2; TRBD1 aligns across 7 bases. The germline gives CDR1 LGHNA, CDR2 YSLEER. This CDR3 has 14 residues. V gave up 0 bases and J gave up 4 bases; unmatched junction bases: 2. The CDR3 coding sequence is TGCGCCAGCAGCCAAGATTGGGACAGCTATGGCTACACCTTC. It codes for CASSQDWDSYGYTF.

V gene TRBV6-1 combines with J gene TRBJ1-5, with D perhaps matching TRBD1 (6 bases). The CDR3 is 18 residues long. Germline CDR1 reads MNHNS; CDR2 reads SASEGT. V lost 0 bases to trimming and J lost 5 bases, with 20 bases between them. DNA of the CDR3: TGTGCCAGCAGTGAAGCGCGCCACAGTGGGGGCGCCGATCAGCCCCAGCATTTT. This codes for CASSEARHSGGADQPQHF.

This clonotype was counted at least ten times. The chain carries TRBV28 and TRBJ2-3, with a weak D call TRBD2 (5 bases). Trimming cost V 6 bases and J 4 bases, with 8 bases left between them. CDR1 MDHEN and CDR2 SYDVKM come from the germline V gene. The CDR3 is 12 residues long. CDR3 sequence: CASRLGADTQYF. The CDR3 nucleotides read TGTGCCAGCAGACTAGGCGCAGATACGCAGTATTTT.

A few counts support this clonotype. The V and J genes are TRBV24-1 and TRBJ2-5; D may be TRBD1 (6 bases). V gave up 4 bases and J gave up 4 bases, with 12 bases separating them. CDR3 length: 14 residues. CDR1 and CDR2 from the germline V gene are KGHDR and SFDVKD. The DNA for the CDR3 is TGTGCCACCAGTGACTATACAGGGATAGAGACCCAGTACTTC. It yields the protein CATSDYTGIETQYF.

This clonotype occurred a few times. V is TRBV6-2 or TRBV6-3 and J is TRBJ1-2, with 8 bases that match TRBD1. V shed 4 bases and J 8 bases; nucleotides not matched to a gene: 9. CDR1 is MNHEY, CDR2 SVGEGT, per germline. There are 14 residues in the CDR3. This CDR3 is CASSSIRTGNGYTF. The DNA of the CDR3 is TGTGCCAGCAGTTCAATTCGGACAGGGAACGGCTACACCTTC.

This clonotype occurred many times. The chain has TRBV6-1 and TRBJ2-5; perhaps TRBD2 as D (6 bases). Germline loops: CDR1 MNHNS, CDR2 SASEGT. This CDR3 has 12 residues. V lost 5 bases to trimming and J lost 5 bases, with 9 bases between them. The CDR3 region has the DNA TGTGCCAGCAGTAAAGGAGGGGAGACCCAGTACTTC. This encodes CASSKGGETQYF.

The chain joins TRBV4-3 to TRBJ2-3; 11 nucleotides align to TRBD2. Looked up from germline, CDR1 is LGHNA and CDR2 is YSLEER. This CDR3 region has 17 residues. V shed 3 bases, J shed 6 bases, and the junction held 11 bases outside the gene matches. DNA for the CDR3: TGCGCCAGCAGCCAGGACACCGAGACTAGCGGGGCCGATACGCAGTATTTT. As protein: CASSQDTETSGADTQYF.

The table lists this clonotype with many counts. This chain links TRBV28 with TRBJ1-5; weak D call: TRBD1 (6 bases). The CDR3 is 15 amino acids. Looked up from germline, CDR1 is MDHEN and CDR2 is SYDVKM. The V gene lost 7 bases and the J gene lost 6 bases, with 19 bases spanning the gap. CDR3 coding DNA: TGTGCCAGCACTACAAGGACAGCCAGGGGTCAGCCCCAGCATTTT. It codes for CASTTRTARGQPQHF.

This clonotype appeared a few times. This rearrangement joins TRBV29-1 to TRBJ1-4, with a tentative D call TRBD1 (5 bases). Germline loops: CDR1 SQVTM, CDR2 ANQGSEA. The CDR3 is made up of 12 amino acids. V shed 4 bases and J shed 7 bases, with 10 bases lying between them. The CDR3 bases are TGCAGCGTTGGGGGACTGACTGAAAAACTGTTTTTT. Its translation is CSVGGLTEKLFF.

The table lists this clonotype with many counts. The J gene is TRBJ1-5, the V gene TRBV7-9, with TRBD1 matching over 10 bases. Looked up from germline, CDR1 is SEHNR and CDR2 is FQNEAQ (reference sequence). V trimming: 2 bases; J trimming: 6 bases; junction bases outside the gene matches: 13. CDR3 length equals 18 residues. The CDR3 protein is CASSLKGLGQGIGQPQHF. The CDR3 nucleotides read TGTGCCAGCAGCTTAAAAGGCTTGGGACAGGGGATCGGTCAGCCCCAGCATTTT.

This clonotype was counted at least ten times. CDR3: CASSLLAVSTDTQYF. In DNA, the CDR3 is TGCGCCAGCAGCTTACTAGCGGTTAGCACAGATACGCAGTATTTT. J is TRBJ2-3 and V is TRBV5-1; TRBD2 matches at 8 bases. The germline gives CDR1 SGHRS, CDR2 YFSETQ. This CDR3 region has 15 residues. V lost 2 bases and J lost 0; bases outside the gene matches: 2.

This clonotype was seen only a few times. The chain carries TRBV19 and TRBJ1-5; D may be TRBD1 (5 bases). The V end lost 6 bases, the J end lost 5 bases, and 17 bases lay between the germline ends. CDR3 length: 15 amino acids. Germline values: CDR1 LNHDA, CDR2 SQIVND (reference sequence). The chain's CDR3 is CASRVQGTGYQPQHF. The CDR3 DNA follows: TGTGCCAGTAGAGTCCAGGGTACTGGGTATCAGCCCCAGCATTTT. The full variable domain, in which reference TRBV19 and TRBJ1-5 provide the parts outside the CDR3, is DGGITQSPKYLFRKEGQNVTLSCEQNLNHDAMYWYRQDPGQGLRLIYYSQIVNDFQKGDIAEGYSVSREKKESFPLTVTSAQKNPTAFYLCASRVQGTGYQPQHFGDGTRLSIL.

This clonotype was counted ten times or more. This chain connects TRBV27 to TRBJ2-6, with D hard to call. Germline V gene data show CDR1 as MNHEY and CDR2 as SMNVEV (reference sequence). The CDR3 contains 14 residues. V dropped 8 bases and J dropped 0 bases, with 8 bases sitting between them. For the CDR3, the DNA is TGTGCCAGCGCAAAGACCTCTGGGGCCAACGTCCTGACTTTC. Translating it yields CASAKTSGANVLTF.

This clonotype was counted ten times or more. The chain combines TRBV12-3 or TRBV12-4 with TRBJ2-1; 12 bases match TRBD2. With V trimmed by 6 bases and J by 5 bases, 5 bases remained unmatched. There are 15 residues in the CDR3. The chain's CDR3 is CASSPWTSGNNEQFF. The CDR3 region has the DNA TGTGCCAGCAGCCCCTGGACTAGCGGGAACAATGAGCAGTTCTTC.

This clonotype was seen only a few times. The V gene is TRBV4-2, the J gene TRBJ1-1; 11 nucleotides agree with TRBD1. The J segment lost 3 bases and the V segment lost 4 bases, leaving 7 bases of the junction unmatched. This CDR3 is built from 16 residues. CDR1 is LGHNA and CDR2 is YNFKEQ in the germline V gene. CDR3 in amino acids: CASSPGTGGGDTEAFF. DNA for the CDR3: TGTGCCAGCAGCCCCGGGACAGGGGGTGGGGACACTGAAGCTTTCTTT.

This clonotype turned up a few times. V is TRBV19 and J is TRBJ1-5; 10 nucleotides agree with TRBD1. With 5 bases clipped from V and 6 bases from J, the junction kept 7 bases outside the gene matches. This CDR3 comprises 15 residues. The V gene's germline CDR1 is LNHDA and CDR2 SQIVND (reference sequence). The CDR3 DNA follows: TGTGCCAGTAGTCCGCAGACAGGGGGCGGTCAGCCCCAGCATTTT. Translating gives CASSPQTGGGQPQHF.

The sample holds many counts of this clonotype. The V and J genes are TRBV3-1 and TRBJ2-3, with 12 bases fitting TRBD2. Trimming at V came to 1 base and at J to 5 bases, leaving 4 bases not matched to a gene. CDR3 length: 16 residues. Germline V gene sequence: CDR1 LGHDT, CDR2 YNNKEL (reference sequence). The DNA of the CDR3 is TGTGCCAGCAGCCAAGGACTAGCGGGAGTGGTAGATACGCAGTATTTT. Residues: CASSQGLAGVVDTQYF.

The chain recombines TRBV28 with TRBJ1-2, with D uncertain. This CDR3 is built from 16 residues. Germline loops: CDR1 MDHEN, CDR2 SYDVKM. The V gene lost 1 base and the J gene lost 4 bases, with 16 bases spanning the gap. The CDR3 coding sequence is TGTGCCAGCAGTTTATCTGTGGCCGTTCGTATCTATGGCTACACCTTC. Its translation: CASSLSVAVRIYGYTF.

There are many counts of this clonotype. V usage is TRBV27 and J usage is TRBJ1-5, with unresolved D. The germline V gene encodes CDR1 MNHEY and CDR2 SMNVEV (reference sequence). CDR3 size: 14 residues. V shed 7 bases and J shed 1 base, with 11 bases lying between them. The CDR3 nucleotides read TGTGCCAGCAACCGAGACGGAAGCAATCAGCCCCAGCATTTT. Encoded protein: CASNRDGSNQPQHF.

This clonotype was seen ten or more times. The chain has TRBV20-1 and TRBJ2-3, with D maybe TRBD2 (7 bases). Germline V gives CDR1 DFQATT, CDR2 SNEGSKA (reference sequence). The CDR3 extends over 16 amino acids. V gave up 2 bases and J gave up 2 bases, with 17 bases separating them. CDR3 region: CSARQGGAVLTDTQYF. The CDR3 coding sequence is TGCAGTGCTAGACAAGGGGGGGCGGTCCTCACAGATACGCAGTATTTT.

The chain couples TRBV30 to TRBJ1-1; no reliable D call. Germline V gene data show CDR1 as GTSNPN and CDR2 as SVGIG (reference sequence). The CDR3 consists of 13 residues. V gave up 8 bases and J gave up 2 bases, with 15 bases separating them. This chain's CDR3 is CAQRWLPNTEAFF. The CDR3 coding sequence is TGTGCCCAGCGGTGGCTACCTAACACTGAAGCTTTCTTT. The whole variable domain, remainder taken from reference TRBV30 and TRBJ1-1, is SQTIHQWPATLVQPVGSPLSLECTVEGTSNPNLYWYRQAAGRGLQLLFYSVGIGQISSEVPQNLSASRPQDRQFILSSKKLLLSDSGFYLCAQRWLPNTEAFFGQGTRLTVV.

The CDR3 is CASSLVVTSGRFSDTQYF. The CDR3 DNA is TGTGCCAGCAGCTTAGTTGTGACTAGCGGGAGGTTCTCAGATACGCAGTATTTT. V usage is TRBV7-9 and J usage is TRBJ2-3; 13 bases are a match to TRBD2. The CDR3 loop spans 18 amino acids. Looked up from germline, CDR1 is SEHNR and CDR2 is FQNEAQ (reference sequence). The trim removed 1 base at V and 4 bases at J, leaving 8 bases unmatched.

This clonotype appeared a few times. CDR3 DNA: TGTGCCAGCAGCCCGCACGGTTTGAACACTGAAGCTTTCTTT. Protein product: CASSPHGLNTEAFF. The chain links TRBV5-5 to TRBJ1-1; D call uncertain. The V gene lost 4 bases and the J gene lost 0 bases, with 10 bases spanning the gap. The CDR3 consists of 14 residues. Germline V gene data show CDR1 as SGHKS and CDR2 as YYEKEE (reference sequence).

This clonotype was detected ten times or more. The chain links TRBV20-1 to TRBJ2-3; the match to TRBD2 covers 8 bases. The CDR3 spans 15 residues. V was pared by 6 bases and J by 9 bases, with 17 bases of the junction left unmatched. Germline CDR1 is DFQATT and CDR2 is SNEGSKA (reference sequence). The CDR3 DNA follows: TGCAGTGCGAGGGGCCGGGAGGGCCGGGTTAAAACGCAGTATTTT. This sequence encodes CSARGREGRVKTQYF.

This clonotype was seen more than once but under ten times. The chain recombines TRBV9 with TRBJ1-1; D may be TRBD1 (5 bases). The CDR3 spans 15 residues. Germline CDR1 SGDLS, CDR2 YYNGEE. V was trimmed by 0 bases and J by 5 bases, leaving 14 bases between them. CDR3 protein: CASSVGAGTGTEAFF. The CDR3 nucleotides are TGTGCCAGCAGCGTAGGGGCAGGAACAGGAACTGAAGCTTTCTTT.

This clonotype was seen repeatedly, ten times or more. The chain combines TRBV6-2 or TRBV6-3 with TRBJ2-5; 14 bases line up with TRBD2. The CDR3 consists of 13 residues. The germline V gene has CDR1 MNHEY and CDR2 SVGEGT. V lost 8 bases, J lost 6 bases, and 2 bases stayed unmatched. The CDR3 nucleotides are TGTGCCAGCGGGACTAGCGGGAGAAAGACCCAGTACTTC. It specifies CASGTSGRKTQYF.

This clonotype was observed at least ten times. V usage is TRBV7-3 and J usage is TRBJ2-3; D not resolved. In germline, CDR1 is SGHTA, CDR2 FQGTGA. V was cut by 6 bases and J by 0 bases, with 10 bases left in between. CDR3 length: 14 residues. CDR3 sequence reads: CASSLMSSTDTQYF. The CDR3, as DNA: TGTGCCAGCAGTCTGATGTCTAGCACAGATACGCAGTATTTT.